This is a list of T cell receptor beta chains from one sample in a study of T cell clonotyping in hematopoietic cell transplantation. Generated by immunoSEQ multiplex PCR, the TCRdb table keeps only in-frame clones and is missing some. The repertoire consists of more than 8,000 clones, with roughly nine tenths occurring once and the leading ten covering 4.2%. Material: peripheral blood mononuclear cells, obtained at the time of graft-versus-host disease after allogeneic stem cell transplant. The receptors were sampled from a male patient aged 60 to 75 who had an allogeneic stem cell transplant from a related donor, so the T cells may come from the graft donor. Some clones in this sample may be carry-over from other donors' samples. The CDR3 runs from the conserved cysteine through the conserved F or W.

CDR3aa: CASSFGAGEGEKLFF
j_gene: TRBJ1-4
v_gene: TRBV7-6

CDR3aa: CASSEVMGNQPQHF
j_gene: TRBJ1-5
v_gene: TRBV2

CDR3aa: CASSLGQSYQPQHF
j_gene: TRBJ1-5
v_gene: TRBV7-9

CDR3aa: CASSETQGETQYF
j_gene: TRBJ2-5
v_gene: TRBV6-1

CDR3aa: CASSLVLRRGGTGELFF
j_gene: TRBJ2-2
v_gene: TRBV11-2

CDR3aa: CASRNLAGDTQYF
j_gene: TRBJ2-3
v_gene: TRBV4-2

CDR3aa: CASSYREGGQTQYF
j_gene: TRBJ2-5
v_gene: TRBV6-5

CDR3aa: CASSEAQTRTTEAFF
j_gene: TRBJ1-1
v_gene: TRBV6-1

CDR3aa: CASSQDQRGYTF
j_gene: TRBJ1-2
v_gene: TRBV4-1

CDR3aa: CASTNRRGGAANEQFF
j_gene: TRBJ2-1
v_gene: TRBV11-2

CDR3aa: CASSFVAGGYTGELFF
j_gene: TRBJ2-2
v_gene: TRBV27

CDR3aa: CASSLLREQYF
j_gene: TRBJ2-7
v_gene: TRBV5-6

CDR3aa: CASSQLTSTDTQYF
j_gene: TRBJ2-3
v_gene: TRBV4-1

CDR3aa: CASSPTGGRDSYEQYF
j_gene: TRBJ2-7
v_gene: TRBV28

CDR3aa: CASSGAGGPHEQYF
j_gene: TRBJ2-7
v_gene: TRBV11-3

CDR3aa: CATSWTTTDTQYF
j_gene: TRBJ2-3
v_gene: TRBV5-1

CDR3aa: CASSLERGGPGMNTEAFF
j_gene: TRBJ1-1
v_gene: TRBV5-1